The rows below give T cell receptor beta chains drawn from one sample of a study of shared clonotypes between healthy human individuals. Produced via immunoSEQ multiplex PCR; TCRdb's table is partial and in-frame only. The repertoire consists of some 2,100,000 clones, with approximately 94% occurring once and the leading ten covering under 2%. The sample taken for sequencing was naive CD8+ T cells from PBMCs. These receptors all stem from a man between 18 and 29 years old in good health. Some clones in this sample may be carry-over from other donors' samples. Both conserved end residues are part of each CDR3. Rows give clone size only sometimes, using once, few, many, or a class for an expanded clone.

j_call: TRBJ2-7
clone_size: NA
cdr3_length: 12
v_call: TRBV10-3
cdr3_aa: CAISGGGLEQYF

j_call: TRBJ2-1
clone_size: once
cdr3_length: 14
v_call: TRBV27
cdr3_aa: CASSTIRSYNEQFF

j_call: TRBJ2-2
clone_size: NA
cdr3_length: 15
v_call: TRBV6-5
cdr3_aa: CASSSGPSVTGELFF

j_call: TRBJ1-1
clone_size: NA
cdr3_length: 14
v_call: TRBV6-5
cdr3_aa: CASSERRQNTEAFF

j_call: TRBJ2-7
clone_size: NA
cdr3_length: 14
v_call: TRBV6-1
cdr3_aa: CASTDRDIRYEQYF

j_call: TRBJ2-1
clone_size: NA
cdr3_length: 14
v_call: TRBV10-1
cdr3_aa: CASTGGRGGNEQFF

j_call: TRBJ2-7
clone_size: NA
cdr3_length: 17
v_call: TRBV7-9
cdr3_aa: CASSPPTSGLSSYEQYF

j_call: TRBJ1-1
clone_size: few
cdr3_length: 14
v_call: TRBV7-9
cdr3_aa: CASSLLSQNTEAFF

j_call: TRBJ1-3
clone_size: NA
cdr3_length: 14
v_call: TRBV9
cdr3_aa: CASSGFDSGNTIYF

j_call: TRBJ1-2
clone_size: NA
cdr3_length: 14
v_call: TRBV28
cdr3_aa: CASSFQGGDYGYTF

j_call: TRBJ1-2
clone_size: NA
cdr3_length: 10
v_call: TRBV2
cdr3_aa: CASSSGGYTF

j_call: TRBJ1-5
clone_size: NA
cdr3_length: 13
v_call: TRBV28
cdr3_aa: CASMIHSNQPQHF

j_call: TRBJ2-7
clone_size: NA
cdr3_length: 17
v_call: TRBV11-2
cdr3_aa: CASSSGGRGTGFYEQYF

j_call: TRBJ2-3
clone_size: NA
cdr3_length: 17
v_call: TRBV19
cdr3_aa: CASSIVGLAGGTDTQYF

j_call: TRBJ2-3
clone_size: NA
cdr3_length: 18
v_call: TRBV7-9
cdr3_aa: CASSQRLAGGPLPDTQYF

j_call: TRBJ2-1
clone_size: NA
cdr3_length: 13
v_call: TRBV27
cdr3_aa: CASSSGLADEQFF

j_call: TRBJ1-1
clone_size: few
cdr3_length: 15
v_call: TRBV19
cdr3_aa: CASTPGTVLNTEAFF

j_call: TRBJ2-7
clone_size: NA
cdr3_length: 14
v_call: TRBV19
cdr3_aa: CASRERERSYEQYF

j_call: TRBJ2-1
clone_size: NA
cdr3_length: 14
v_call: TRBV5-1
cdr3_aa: CASSDGLAGGEQFF

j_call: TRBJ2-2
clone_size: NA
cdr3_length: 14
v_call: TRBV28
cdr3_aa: CASSFWREDGELFF